Listed below are T cell receptor beta chains from one sample, sequenced in a study of T-cell reconstitution after alpha-beta-depleted transplantation in children. In TCRdb, the PCR reads were re-called with MiXCR into one record per CDR3 protein. This table has around 450,000 distinct CDR3 sequences, roughly 15% appearing once. The sample here was PBMCs, mostly from graft donor cells, taken 360 days after TCRalphabeta/CD19-depleted stem cell transplant. Every receptor here comes from a boy younger than two who had a stem cell transplant for Wiskott-Aldrich syndrome, so the T cells may come from the graft donor. The CDR3 runs from the conserved cysteine through the conserved F or W. Each record gives: D gene, J gene, CDR3 length, V gene, clone size, CDR3 protein, CDR3 DNA. D genes are given only for firm matches. The size entry is marked missing in some rows and otherwise reads once, few, many or a size class.

d_call: -
j_call: TRBJ2-3
cdr3_length: 15
v_call: TRBV12-3/TRBV12-4
clone_size: -
cdr3_aa: CASSLPGKKRDTQYF
cdr3_nt: TGTGCCAGCAGTCTGCCCGGGAAAAAAAGAGATACGCAGTATTTT

d_call: TRBD2
j_call: TRBJ2-7
cdr3_length: 16
v_call: TRBV4-1
clone_size: once
cdr3_aa: CTSSPRLAGGLHEQYF
cdr3_nt: TGCACCAGCAGCCCACGTCTAGCGGGGGGGCTCCACGAGCAGTACTTC

d_call: -
j_call: TRBJ2-5
cdr3_length: 13
v_call: TRBV20-1
clone_size: -
cdr3_aa: CSASPGAPETQYF
cdr3_nt: TGCAGTGCTAGTCCCGGGGCCCCGGAGACCCAGTACTTC

d_call: TRBD1
j_call: TRBJ1-6
cdr3_length: 15
v_call: TRBV3-1
clone_size: -
cdr3_aa: CASSRLGQGVSPLHF
cdr3_nt: TGTGCCAGCAGCCGCCTGGGACAGGGGGTGTCACCCCTCCACTTT

d_call: TRBD1
j_call: TRBJ1-1
cdr3_length: 14
v_call: TRBV28
clone_size: few
cdr3_aa: CASSLRTGFTEAFF
cdr3_nt: TGTGCCAGCAGCCTAAGGACAGGGTTCACTGAAGCTTTCTTT

d_call: TRBD1
j_call: TRBJ2-3
cdr3_length: 15
v_call: TRBV24-1
clone_size: -
cdr3_aa: CATSDLDRGTDTQYF
cdr3_nt: TGTGCCACCAGTGATTTGGACAGGGGCACAGATACGCAGTATTTT

d_call: -
j_call: TRBJ2-5
cdr3_length: 13
v_call: TRBV25-1
clone_size: few
cdr3_aa: CASSEPPRETQYF
cdr3_nt: TGTGCCAGCAGTGAGCCCCCCAGAGAGACCCAGTACTTC

d_call: TRBD1
j_call: TRBJ1-5
cdr3_length: 16
v_call: TRBV24-1
clone_size: -
cdr3_aa: CATSDTGQGDNQPQHF
cdr3_nt: TGTGCCACCAGTGATACCGGACAGGGTGATAATCAGCCCCAGCATTTT

d_call: TRBD1
j_call: TRBJ2-2
cdr3_length: 14
v_call: TRBV29-1
clone_size: -
cdr3_aa: CSTTGTGNTGELFF
cdr3_nt: TGCAGCACCACCGGGACAGGGAACACCGGGGAGCTGTTTTTT

d_call: -
j_call: TRBJ2-3
cdr3_length: 15
v_call: TRBV7-9
clone_size: few
cdr3_aa: CASSLVGLHTDTQYF
cdr3_nt: TGTGCCAGCAGCTTAGTGGGACTCCACACAGATACGCAGTATTTT

d_call: -
j_call: TRBJ2-4
cdr3_length: 16
v_call: TRBV5-1
clone_size: few
cdr3_aa: CASSLGTMVGKNIQYF
cdr3_nt: TGCGCCAGCAGCTTGGGAACAATGGTGGGCAAAAACATTCAGTACTTC

d_call: TRBD1
j_call: TRBJ2-3
cdr3_length: 17
v_call: TRBV24-1
clone_size: -
cdr3_aa: CATSDMTGGPSTDTQYF
cdr3_nt: TGTGCCACCAGTGACATGACAGGGGGGCCTAGCACAGATACGCAGTATTTT

d_call: -
j_call: TRBJ2-7
cdr3_length: 16
v_call: TRBV6-1
clone_size: -
cdr3_aa: CASSERDPARRNEQYF
cdr3_nt: TGTGCCAGCAGTGAAAGGGACCCTGCCCGTAGGAACGAGCAGTACTTC

d_call: -
j_call: TRBJ1-1
cdr3_length: 14
v_call: TRBV29-1
clone_size: few
cdr3_aa: CSFRDGLRNTEAFF
cdr3_nt: TGCAGCTTCCGGGACGGCCTTCGAAACACTGAAGCTTTCTTT

d_call: -
j_call: TRBJ1-5
cdr3_length: 13
v_call: TRBV24-1
clone_size: few
cdr3_aa: CATSDRANQPQHF
cdr3_nt: TGTGCCACCAGTGACCGGGCCAATCAGCCCCAGCATTTT

d_call: -
j_call: TRBJ2-3
cdr3_length: 13
v_call: TRBV4-3
clone_size: many
cdr3_aa: CASSQVGADTQYF
cdr3_nt: TGCGCCAGCAGCCAAGTAGGGGCAGATACGCAGTATTTT

d_call: -
j_call: TRBJ2-5
cdr3_length: 16
v_call: TRBV29-1
clone_size: -
cdr3_aa: CSVDPRDARYQETQYF
cdr3_nt: TGCAGCGTTGACCCCCGGGATGCCCGATACCAAGAGACCCAGTACTTC

d_call: -
j_call: TRBJ1-5
cdr3_length: 13
v_call: TRBV20-1
clone_size: -
cdr3_aa: CSAYTGFNQPQHF
cdr3_nt: TGCAGTGCTTACACGGGATTCAATCAGCCCCAGCATTTT

d_call: TRBD2
j_call: TRBJ2-3
cdr3_length: 16
v_call: TRBV24-1
clone_size: -
cdr3_aa: CATSDLSREGTDTQYF
cdr3_nt: TGTGCCACCAGTGATCTGTCGCGGGAGGGTACAGATACGCAGTATTTT

d_call: -
j_call: TRBJ2-7
cdr3_length: 14
v_call: TRBV7-2
clone_size: -
cdr3_aa: CASRLRQSSYEQYF
cdr3_nt: TGTGCCAGCAGACTTAGACAGAGCTCCTACGAGCAGTACTTC

d_call: -
j_call: TRBJ2-3
cdr3_length: 13
v_call: TRBV7-6
clone_size: -
cdr3_aa: CASSGSFDHTQYF
cdr3_nt: TGTGCCAGCAGCGGTTCCTTCGACCATACGCAGTATTTT

d_call: TRBD1
j_call: TRBJ2-2
cdr3_length: 16
v_call: TRBV7-9
clone_size: many
cdr3_aa: CASSPTGVTNTGELFF
cdr3_nt: TGTGCCAGCAGCCCAACAGGGGTCACGAACACCGGGGAGCTGTTTTTT

d_call: -
j_call: TRBJ2-5
cdr3_length: 14
v_call: TRBV5-5
clone_size: few
cdr3_aa: CASSLADRTGTQYF
cdr3_nt: TGTGCCAGCAGCTTGGCGGACAGAACAGGGACCCAGTACTTC

d_call: -
j_call: TRBJ1-3
cdr3_length: 15
v_call: TRBV6-5
clone_size: -
cdr3_aa: CASSYGPAPGNTIYF
cdr3_nt: TGTGCCAGCAGTTACGGGCCCGCACCAGGAAACACCATATATTTT

d_call: -
j_call: TRBJ2-7
cdr3_length: 16
v_call: TRBV7-6
clone_size: few
cdr3_aa: CASSPSIGTPRPEQYF
cdr3_nt: TGTGCCAGCAGCCCATCTATAGGGACTCCCAGGCCGGAGCAGTACTTC

d_call: TRBD2
j_call: TRBJ2-3
cdr3_length: 13
v_call: TRBV20-1
clone_size: -
cdr3_aa: CSAQLLAGEFQYF
cdr3_nt: TGCAGTGCTCAACTACTAGCGGGAGAGTTTCAGTATTTT

d_call: -
j_call: TRBJ2-2
cdr3_length: 18
v_call: TRBV5-1
clone_size: -
cdr3_aa: CASSLAPQGTSNTGELFF
cdr3_nt: TGCGCCAGCAGCTTGGCACCACAGGGTACGTCGAACACCGGGGAGCTGTTTTTT

d_call: TRBD1
j_call: TRBJ2-5
cdr3_length: 14
v_call: TRBV5-1
clone_size: -
cdr3_aa: CASSWTGGKETQYF
cdr3_nt: TGCGCCAGCAGCTGGACAGGGGGCAAGGAGACCCAGTACTTC

d_call: TRBD1
j_call: TRBJ1-1
cdr3_length: 17
v_call: TRBV24-1
clone_size: -
cdr3_aa: CATRSDPGGTGDTEAFF
cdr3_nt: TGTGCCACCAGGAGTGATCCGGGGGGGACAGGGGATACTGAAGCTTTCTTT

d_call: -
j_call: TRBJ2-6
cdr3_length: 16
v_call: TRBV5-1
clone_size: -
cdr3_aa: CASSLASGAGANVLTF
cdr3_nt: TGCGCCAGCAGCTTGGCCTCAGGGGCTGGGGCCAACGTCCTGACTTTC

d_call: TRBD2
j_call: TRBJ2-2
cdr3_length: 16
v_call: TRBV12-3/TRBV12-4
clone_size: few
cdr3_aa: CASSLGSGGNTGELFF
cdr3_nt: TGTGCCAGCAGTTTAGGGAGCGGGGGGAACACCGGGGAGCTGTTTTTT

d_call: -
j_call: TRBJ2-3
cdr3_length: 15
v_call: TRBV24-1
clone_size: few
cdr3_aa: CATSALGRDADTQYF
cdr3_nt: TGTGCCACCAGTGCTTTGGGGCGGGACGCAGATACGCAGTATTTT

d_call: -
j_call: TRBJ2-7
cdr3_length: 11
v_call: TRBV5-1
clone_size: -
cdr3_aa: CASSLNAEQYF
cdr3_nt: TGCGCCAGCAGCTTGAACGCCGAGCAGTACTTC

d_call: -
j_call: TRBJ2-5
cdr3_length: 14
v_call: TRBV28
clone_size: few
cdr3_aa: CASSLWGAKETQYF
cdr3_nt: TGTGCCAGCAGTTTATGGGGTGCTAAGGAGACCCAGTACTTC

d_call: -
j_call: TRBJ2-2
cdr3_length: 16
v_call: TRBV5-1
clone_size: -
cdr3_aa: CASSFRGSRKTGELFF
cdr3_nt: TGCGCCAGCAGCTTTCGGGGGTCGAGGAAAACCGGGGAGCTGTTTTTT

d_call: -
j_call: TRBJ2-7
cdr3_length: 14
v_call: TRBV6-5
clone_size: few
cdr3_aa: CASSYPWGPSEQYF
cdr3_nt: TGTGCCAGCAGTTACCCTTGGGGGCCCTCCGAGCAGTACTTC

d_call: -
j_call: TRBJ1-2
cdr3_length: 10
v_call: TRBV20-1
clone_size: few
cdr3_aa: CSARRNGYTF
cdr3_nt: TGCAGTGCTAGACGGAATGGCTACACCTTC

d_call: TRBD1
j_call: TRBJ2-1
cdr3_length: 17
v_call: TRBV6-2/TRBV6-3
clone_size: -
cdr3_aa: CASSYLDRALLDNEQFF
cdr3_nt: TGTGCCAGCAGTTACCTGGACAGGGCGTTGCTTGACAATGAGCAGTTCTTC

d_call: TRBD2
j_call: TRBJ2-3
cdr3_length: 15
v_call: TRBV10-3
clone_size: few
cdr3_aa: CAIRFGGESTDTQYF
cdr3_nt: TGTGCCATCAGATTCGGGGGGGAAAGCACAGATACGCAGTATTTT

d_call: -
j_call: TRBJ2-1
cdr3_length: 14
v_call: TRBV7-9
clone_size: few
cdr3_aa: CASSPSLVNNEQFF
cdr3_nt: TGTGCCAGCAGCCCCAGCTTGGTTAACAATGAGCAGTTCTTC

d_call: TRBD1
j_call: TRBJ1-1
cdr3_length: 16
v_call: TRBV5-1
clone_size: -
cdr3_aa: CASSAQGGLGNTEAFF
cdr3_nt: TGCGCCAGCAGTGCACAGGGGGGTTTGGGGAACACTGAAGCTTTCTTT

d_call: -
j_call: TRBJ2-7
cdr3_length: 14
v_call: TRBV24-1
clone_size: few
cdr3_aa: CATSPGPFPYEQYF
cdr3_nt: TGTGCCACCAGCCCTGGACCCTTTCCCTACGAGCAGTACTTC

d_call: -
j_call: TRBJ1-4
cdr3_length: 13
v_call: TRBV20-1
clone_size: few
cdr3_aa: CSAAGRANEKLFF
cdr3_nt: TGCAGTGCCGCCGGTAGGGCTAATGAAAAACTGTTTTTT